These 18 T cell receptor beta chains came from one sample sequenced in a study of cytomegalovirus exposure and HLA in healthy donors (dated by TCRdb to between 2016 and 2019). Libraries were constructed by the immunoSEQ multiplex PCR assay. The multiplex PCR relied on a mix of 60 forward primers for TCR Vbeta segments and 13 reverse primers for TCR Jbeta segments. Sourced from immuneACCESS, this table was stored by TCRdb with only in-frame sequences that have V and J called. A share of the clones is absent; for the studies checked, an unresolved V gene accounts for under half, and the remainder has no known explanation. The sample contains under 150,000 clones, 65% to 85% of them found a single time. The top ten hold roughly 2.4% of the sample. The sample consisted of PBMCs. These receptors were collected from a man aged 45-65 years in good health and CMV-seronegative.

This clone was seen a few times. The chain joins TRBV9 to TRBJ2-1; 11 bases fit TRBD2. CDR3 length: 17 residues. V gave up 3 bases and J gave up 7 bases; unmatched junction bases: 12. Germline V gives CDR1 SGDLS, CDR2 YYNGEE. The CDR3 sequence is CASSATPGLAVANEQFF. The CDR3 DNA reads TGTGCCAGCAGCGCAACACCGGGACTAGCGGTAGCAAATGAGCAGTTCTTC.

The chain combines TRBV25-1 with TRBJ2-1, with TRBD2 as a possible D gene (7 bases). The V gene lost 3 bases and the J gene lost 4 bases, with 19 bases spanning the gap. The germline V gene has CDR1 MGHDK and CDR2 SYGVNS. The CDR3 is 17 residues long. The CDR3 reads CASSDWGGATLYNEQFF. CDR3 sequence (DNA): TGTGCCAGCAGTGACTGGGGGGGGGCCACGCTATACAATGAGCAGTTCTTC.

This clone was detected only a few times. The chain recombines TRBV4-1 with TRBJ1-2; D is unclear. CDR1 is MGHRA, CDR2 YSYEKL, per germline. This CDR3 region has 16 residues. The V end was cut by 3 bases, the J end by 0 bases, with 14 bases between. DNA for the CDR3: TGCGCCAGCAGCCAGACACAACGCGGGGCTAACTATGGCTACACCTTC. Amino acid sequence: CASSQTQRGANYGYTF.

This chain connects TRBV6-5 to TRBJ2-5; D possibly corresponds to TRBD1 (7 bases). Germline V gives CDR1 MNHEY, CDR2 SVGAGI. The CDR3 is 15 residues long. V was shortened by 3 bases and J by 4 bases, with 15 bases between the two germline ends. This CDR3 reads CASSYQGGVPETQYF. Written as DNA, the CDR3 is TGTGCCAGCAGTTATCAGGGGGGAGTCCCAGAGACCCAGTACTTC.

This clone was detected only a few times. The rearrangement joins TRBV7-6 to TRBJ2-3; 8 nucleotides match TRBD2. CDR1 and CDR2 from the germline V gene are SGHVS and FNYEAQ. The trim removed 6 bases at V and 6 bases at J, leaving 14 bases unmatched. CDR3 length: 16 residues. The CDR3 sequence: CASSHTPGLEGDTQYF. CDR3 in DNA: TGTGCCAGCAGTCACACACCGGGACTAGAGGGCGATACGCAGTATTTT.

This clone was detected only once. The chain recombines TRBV27 with TRBJ1-5, with 8 bases lining up with TRBD1. The CDR3 consists of 15 residues. Trimming removed 5 bases from V and 6 bases from J; junction bases left unmatched: 9. Germline CDR1 reads MNHEY; CDR2 reads SMNVEV (reference sequence). CDR3 residues: CASSDLTGAGQPQHF. In DNA, the CDR3 is TGTGCCAGCAGTGACTTGACAGGGGCGGGTCAGCCCCAGCATTTT.

The CDR3 sequence: CASSIMTGYGEKLFF. DNA of the CDR3: TGTGCCAGTAGTATTATGACGGGGTATGGCGAAAAACTGTTTTTT. The rearrangement links TRBV19 to TRBJ1-4, with unresolved D. V gave up 3 bases and J gave up 8 bases, with 16 bases separating them. The CDR3 is made up of 15 amino acids. Looked up from germline, CDR1 is LNHDA and CDR2 is SQIVND (reference sequence).

This clone has just one count. V usage is TRBV14 and J usage is TRBJ2-7; D might be TRBD2 (6 bases). The germline V gene encodes CDR1 SGHDN and CDR2 FVKESK. V lost 0 bases to trimming and J lost 1 base, with 22 bases between them. This CDR3 is built from 19 residues. As DNA, the CDR3 is TGTGCCAGCAGCCAAGATCTTATGGGGGGACCAATGAAATCCTACGAGCAGTACTTC. Amino acid sequence: CASSQDLMGGPMKSYEQYF.

The CDR3 sequence: CASSRPGGYQQFF. CDR3 sequence (DNA): TGTGCCAGCAGCCGCCCAGGGGGCTATCAACAGTTCTTC. V and J are TRBV7-9 and TRBJ2-1; 8 nucleotides agree with TRBD1. This CDR3 is built from 13 residues. CDR1 SEHNR and CDR2 FQNEAQ come from the germline V gene (reference sequence). Unmatched junction bases numbered 10, after V lost 5 bases and J lost 13 bases.

This clone came up once. The CDR3 DNA reads TGCGCCAGCAGCCAAGAGTGGCTCAGGGCCTACGAGCAGTACTTC. It encodes CASSQEWLRAYEQYF. The V gene is TRBV4-1, the J gene TRBJ2-5; possible D gene TRBD1, 5 bases. The DNA end is more similar to TRBJ2-7, so the J call may be wrong. The CDR3 extends over 15 amino acids. CDR1 MGHRA and CDR2 YSYEKL come from the germline V gene.

The J gene is TRBJ1-1, the V gene TRBV5-1; 7 bases line up with TRBD1. The CDR3 runs to 15 residues. Germline values: CDR1 SGHRS, CDR2 YFSETQ. Trimming took 4 bases from V and 0 from J; bases not matched to a gene: 6. The CDR3 here is CASSGAGQLNTEAFF. In nucleotides, the CDR3 is TGCGCCAGCAGCGGGGCGGGACAGCTGAACACTGAAGCTTTCTTT.

The J gene is TRBJ1-1, the V gene TRBV18; a possible D gene is TRBD1 (5 bases). Per the germline V gene, CDR1 is KGHSH and CDR2 is LQKENI. This CDR3 region has 13 residues. V dropped 8 bases and J dropped 3 bases, with 13 bases sitting between them. DNA for the CDR3: TGTGCCAGCGCGGGGGGAAGTGACACTGAAGCTTTCTTT. Amino acid sequence: CASAGGSDTEAFF.

The chain links TRBV10-1 to TRBJ1-4, with TRBD1 matching 7 bases. The CDR3 loop spans 14 amino acids. V was pared by 10 bases and J by 2 bases, with 7 bases of the junction left unmatched. The germline CDR1 and CDR2 sequences are WNHNN and SYGVQD (reference sequence). This CDR3 is CAKTTGRTNEKLFF. The CDR3 nucleotides are TGCGCCAAGACGACAGGGCGCACTAATGAAAAACTGTTTTTT.

The chain is built from TRBV2 and TRBJ2-1; 8 positions agree with TRBD1. The CDR3 is 14 residues long. After removal of 5 bases from V and 4 bases from J, the junction contained 4 bases not matched to a gene. Looked up from germline, CDR1 is SNHLY and CDR2 is FYNNEI. CDR3 sequence: CASSLGQGYNEQFF. The CDR3 nucleotides read TGTGCCAGCAGTCTCGGACAGGGATACAATGAGCAGTTCTTC.

Here the CDR3 reads CASSPSGGTPLGYTF. CDR3 bases: TGTGCCAGTAGTCCCAGTGGGGGGACTCCGCTAGGCTACACCTTC. This rearrangement joins TRBV19 to TRBJ1-2, with a tentative D call TRBD1 (5 bases). Germline V gene data show CDR1 as LNHDA and CDR2 as SQIVND (reference sequence). The CDR3 consists of 15 residues. Deletions cut 5 bases from V and 8 bases from J, with 21 bases between.

V usage is TRBV27 and J usage is TRBJ1-6; D gene uncertain. Trimming removed 3 bases at V and 8 bases at J, with 11 bases between. CDR1 and CDR2 from the germline V gene are MNHEY and SMNVEV (reference sequence). The CDR3 length is 14 residues. The CDR3 coding sequence is TGTGCCAGCAGTTTTTCCGGGAGGGATTCACCCCTCCACTTT. It is translated as CASSFSGRDSPLHF.

This clone was found a few times. Here the CDR3 DNA reads TGCGCCAGCAGCCAAGATCTAGCGAGGGGATCCTACGAGCAGTACTTC. This codes for CASSQDLARGSYEQYF. V is TRBV4-1 and J is TRBJ2-7; tentatively, D is TRBD2 (6 bases). The CDR3 is 16 amino acids. Germline V gene sequence: CDR1 MGHRA, CDR2 YSYEKL. V shed 0 bases and J shed 1 base, with 13 bases lying between them.

V usage is TRBV18 and J usage is TRBJ1-5, with TRBD1 identical over 12 bases. From germline, CDR1 is KGHSH and CDR2 LQKENI. The V gene end was trimmed by 3 bases and the J gene end by 5 bases; junction bases not matched to a gene: 5. This CDR3 contains 16 residues. The CDR3 DNA follows: TGTGCCAGCTCACCTTTGGGACAGGGGGCCGATCAGCCCCAGCATTTT. This encodes CASSPLGQGADQPQHF. The full variable domain, completed using reference TRBV18 and TRBJ1-5, is NAGVMQNPRHLVRRRGQEARLRCSPMKGHSHVYWYRQLPEEGLKFMVYLQKENIIDESGMPKERFSAEFPKEGPSILRIQQVVRGDSAAYFCASSPLGQGADQPQHFGDGTRLSIL.